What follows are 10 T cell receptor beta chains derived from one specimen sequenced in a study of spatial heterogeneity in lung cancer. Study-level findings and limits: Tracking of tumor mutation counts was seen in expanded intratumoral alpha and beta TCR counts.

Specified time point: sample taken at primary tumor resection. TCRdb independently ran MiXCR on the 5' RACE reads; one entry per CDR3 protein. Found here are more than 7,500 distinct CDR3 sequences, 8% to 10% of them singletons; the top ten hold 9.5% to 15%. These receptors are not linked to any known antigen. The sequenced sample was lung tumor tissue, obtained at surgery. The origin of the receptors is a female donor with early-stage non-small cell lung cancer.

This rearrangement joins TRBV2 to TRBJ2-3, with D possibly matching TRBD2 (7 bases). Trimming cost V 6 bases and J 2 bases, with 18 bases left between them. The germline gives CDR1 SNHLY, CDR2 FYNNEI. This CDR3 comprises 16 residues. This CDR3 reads CASRMGGAILTDTQYF. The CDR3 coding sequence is TGTGCCAGCAGGATGGGGGGGGCCATCCTCACAGATACGCAGTATTTT.

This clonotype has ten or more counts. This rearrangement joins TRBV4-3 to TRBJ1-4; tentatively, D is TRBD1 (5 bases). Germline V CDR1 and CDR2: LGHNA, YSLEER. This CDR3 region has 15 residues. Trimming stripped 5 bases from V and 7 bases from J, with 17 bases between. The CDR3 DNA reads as TGCGCCAGCAGCACGAGACAGCTCAGCCCTGAAAAACTGTTTTTT. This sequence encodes CASSTRQLSPEKLFF.

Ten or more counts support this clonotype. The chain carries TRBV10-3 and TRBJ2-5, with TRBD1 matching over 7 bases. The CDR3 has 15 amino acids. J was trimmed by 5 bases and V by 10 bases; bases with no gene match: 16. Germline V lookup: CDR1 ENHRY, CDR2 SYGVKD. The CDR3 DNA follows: TGTGCCACCACCGCCACAGGGGCTGGGATGGAGACCCAGTACTTC. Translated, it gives CATTATGAGMETQYF.

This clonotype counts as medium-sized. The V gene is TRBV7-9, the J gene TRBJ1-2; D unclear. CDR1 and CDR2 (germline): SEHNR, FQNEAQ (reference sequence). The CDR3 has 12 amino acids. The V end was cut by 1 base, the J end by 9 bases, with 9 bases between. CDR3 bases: TGTGCCAGCAGCTTAGGAGGAGTCCGCTACACCTTC. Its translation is CASSLGGVRYTF.

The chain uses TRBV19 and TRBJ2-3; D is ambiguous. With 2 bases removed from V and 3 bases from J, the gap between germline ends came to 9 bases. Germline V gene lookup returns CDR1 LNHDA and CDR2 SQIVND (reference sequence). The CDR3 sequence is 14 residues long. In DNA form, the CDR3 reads TGTGCCAGTAGTATATCTACAGTTACAGATACGCAGTATTTT. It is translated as CASSISTVTDTQYF.

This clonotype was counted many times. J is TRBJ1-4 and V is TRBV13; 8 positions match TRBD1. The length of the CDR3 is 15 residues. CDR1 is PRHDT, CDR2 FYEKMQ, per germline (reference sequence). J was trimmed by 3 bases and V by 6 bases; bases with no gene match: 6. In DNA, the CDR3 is TGTGCCAGCAGTCTTCAGGGGGCTTCTAATGAAAAACTGTTTTTT. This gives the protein CASSLQGASNEKLFF.

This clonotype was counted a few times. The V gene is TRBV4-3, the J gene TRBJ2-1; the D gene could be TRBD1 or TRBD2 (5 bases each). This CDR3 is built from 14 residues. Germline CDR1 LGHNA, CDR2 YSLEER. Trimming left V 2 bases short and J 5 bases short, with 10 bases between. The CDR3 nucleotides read TGCGCCAGCAGCCAAACCGGGGCCCACAATGAGCAGTTCTTC. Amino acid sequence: CASSQTGAHNEQFF.

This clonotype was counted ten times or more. In nucleotides, the CDR3 is TGTGCCAGCAGCCAACGACAGGCTACTAGCGCCCTCCACTTT. It yields the protein CASSQRQATSALHF. The rearrangement uses TRBV7-2 and TRBJ1-6; D might be TRBD1 (6 bases). CDR1 is SGHTA, CDR2 FQGNSA, per germline. The length of the CDR3 is 14 residues. Trimming took off 5 bases at V and 14 bases at J, with 19 bases between the two ends.

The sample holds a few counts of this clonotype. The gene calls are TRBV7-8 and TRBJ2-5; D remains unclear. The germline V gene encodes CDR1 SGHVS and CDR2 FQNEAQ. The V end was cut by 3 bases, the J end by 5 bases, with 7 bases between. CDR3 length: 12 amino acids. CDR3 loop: CASSFFRETQYF. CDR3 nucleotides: TGTGCCAGCAGCTTTTTCCGGGAGACCCAGTACTTC.

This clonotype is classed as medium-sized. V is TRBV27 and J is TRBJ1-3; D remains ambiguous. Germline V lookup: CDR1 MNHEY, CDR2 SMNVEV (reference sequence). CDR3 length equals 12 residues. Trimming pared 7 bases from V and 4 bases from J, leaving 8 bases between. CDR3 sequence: CASIGYGNTIYF. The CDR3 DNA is TGTGCCAGCATCGGTTACGGAAACACCATATATTTT.